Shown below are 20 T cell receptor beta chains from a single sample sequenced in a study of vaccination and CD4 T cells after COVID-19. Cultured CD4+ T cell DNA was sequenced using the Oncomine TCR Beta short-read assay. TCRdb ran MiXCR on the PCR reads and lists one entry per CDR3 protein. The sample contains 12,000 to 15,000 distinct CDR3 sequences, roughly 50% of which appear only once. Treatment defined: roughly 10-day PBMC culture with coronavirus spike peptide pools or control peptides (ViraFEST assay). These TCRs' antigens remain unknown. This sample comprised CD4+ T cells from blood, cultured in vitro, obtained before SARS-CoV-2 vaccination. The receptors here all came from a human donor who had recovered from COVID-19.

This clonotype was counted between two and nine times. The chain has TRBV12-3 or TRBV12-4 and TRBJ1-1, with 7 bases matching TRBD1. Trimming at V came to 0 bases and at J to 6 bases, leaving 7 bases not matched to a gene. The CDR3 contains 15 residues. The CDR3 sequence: CASSLAGRGESEAFF. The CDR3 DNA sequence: TGTGCCAGCAGTTTAGCGGGCAGGGGGGAGTCTGAAGCTTTCTTT.

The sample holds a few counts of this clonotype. The CDR3 nucleotides are TGCAGTGCTAGTCCCGGAAGTGGGACAACTAATGAAAAACTGTTTTTT. This sequence encodes CSASPGSGTTNEKLFF. The gene calls are TRBV20-1 and TRBJ1-4; no firm D call. Germline V CDR1 and CDR2: DFQATT, SNEGSKA (reference sequence). The CDR3 has 16 residues. V lost 3 bases and J 0 bases, leaving 14 bases between the germline ends.

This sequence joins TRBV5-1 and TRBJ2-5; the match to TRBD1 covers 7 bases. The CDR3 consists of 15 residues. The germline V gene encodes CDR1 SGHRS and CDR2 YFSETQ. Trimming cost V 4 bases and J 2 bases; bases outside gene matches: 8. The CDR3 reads CASSPDRVGQETQYF. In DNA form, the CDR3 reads TGCGCCAGCAGCCCAGACAGGGTTGGGCAAGAGACCCAGTACTTC.

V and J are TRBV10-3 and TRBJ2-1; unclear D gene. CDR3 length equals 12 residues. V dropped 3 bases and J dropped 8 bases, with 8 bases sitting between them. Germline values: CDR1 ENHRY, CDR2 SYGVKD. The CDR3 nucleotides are TGTGCCATCAGTGAAGTTGTGGATGAGCAGTTCTTC. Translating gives CAISEVVDEQFF.

CDR3 sequence (DNA): TGTGCCAGTAGTATGACTAGCGGGAGCTACGAGCAGTACTTC. Translating it yields CASSMTSGSYEQYF. V gene TRBV19 combines with J gene TRBJ2-7, with TRBD2 matching 12 bases. The CDR3 totals 14 residues. Trimming at V came to 3 bases and at J to 3 bases, leaving 0 bases not matched to a gene. The V gene's germline CDR1 is LNHDA and CDR2 SQIVND (reference sequence).

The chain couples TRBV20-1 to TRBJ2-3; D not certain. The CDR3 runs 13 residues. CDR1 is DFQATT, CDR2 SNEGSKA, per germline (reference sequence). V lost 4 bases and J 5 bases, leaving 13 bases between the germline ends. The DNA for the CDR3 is TGCAGTGCTATTCGCTCGGACGGAGATACGCAGTATTTT. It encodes CSAIRSDGDTQYF.

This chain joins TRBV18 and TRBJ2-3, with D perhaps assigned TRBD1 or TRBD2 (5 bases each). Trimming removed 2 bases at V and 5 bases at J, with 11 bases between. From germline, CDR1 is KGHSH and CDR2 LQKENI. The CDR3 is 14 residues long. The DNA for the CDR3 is TGTGCCAGCTCACCAAATAGGGACCTAGATACGCAGTATTTT. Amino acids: CASSPNRDLDTQYF.

The DNA of the CDR3 is TGTGCTAGTGGTTTGGAACGTAAGGGGGGGGTAAGCAATCAGCCCCAGCATTTT. Protein sequence: CASGLERKGGVSNQPQHF. V is TRBV12-5 and J is TRBJ1-5, with a possible D match to TRBD1 (6 bases). The germline gives CDR1 LGHNT, CDR2 FRNRAP. The CDR3 runs to 18 residues. V shed 1 base and J shed 1 base, with 17 bases lying between them. Supplemented by reference TRBV12-5 and TRBJ1-5, the full variable domain reads DARVTQTPRHKVTEMGQEVTMRCQPILGHNTVFWYRQTMMQGLELLAYFRNRAPLDDSGMPKDRFSAEMPDATLATLKIQPSEPRDSAVYFCASGLERKGGVSNQPQHFGDGTRLSIL.

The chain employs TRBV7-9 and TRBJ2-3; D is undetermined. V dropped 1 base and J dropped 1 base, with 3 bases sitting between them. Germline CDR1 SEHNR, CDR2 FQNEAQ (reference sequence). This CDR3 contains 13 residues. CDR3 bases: TGTGCCAGCAGCTTAGTAGGCACAGATACGCAGTATTTT. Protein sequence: CASSLVGTDTQYF.

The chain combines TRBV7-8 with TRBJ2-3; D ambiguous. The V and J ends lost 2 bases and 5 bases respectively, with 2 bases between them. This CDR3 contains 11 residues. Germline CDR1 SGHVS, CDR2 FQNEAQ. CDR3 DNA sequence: TGTGCCAGCAGCTTACAAGATACGCAGTATTTT. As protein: CASSLQDTQYF. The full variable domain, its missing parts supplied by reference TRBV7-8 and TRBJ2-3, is GAGVSQSPRYKVAKRGQDVALRCDPISGHVSLFWYQQALGQGPEFLTYFQNEAQLDKSGLPSDRFFAERPEGSVSTLKIQRTQQEDSAVYLCASSLQDTQYFGPGTRLTVL.

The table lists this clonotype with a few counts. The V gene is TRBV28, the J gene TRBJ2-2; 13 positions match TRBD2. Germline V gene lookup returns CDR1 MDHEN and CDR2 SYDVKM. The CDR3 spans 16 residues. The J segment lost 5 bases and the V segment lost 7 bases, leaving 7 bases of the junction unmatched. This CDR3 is CASTAGLAGDTGELFF. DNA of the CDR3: TGTGCCAGCACCGCCGGACTAGCGGGAGATACCGGGGAGCTGTTTTTT.

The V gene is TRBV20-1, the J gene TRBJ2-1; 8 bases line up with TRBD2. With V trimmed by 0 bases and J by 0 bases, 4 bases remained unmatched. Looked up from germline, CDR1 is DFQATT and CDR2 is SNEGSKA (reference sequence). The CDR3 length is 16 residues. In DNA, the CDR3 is TGCAGTGCTAGAGAAGTCAGCGGGAGCTCCTACAATGAGCAGTTCTTC. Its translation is CSAREVSGSSYNEQFF.

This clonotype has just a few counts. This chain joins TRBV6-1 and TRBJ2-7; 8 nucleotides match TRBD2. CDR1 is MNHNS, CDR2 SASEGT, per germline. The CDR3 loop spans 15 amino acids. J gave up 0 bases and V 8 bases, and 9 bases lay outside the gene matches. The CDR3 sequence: CASCQTSGLSYEQYF. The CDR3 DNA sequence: TGTGCCAGCTGCCAAACTAGCGGACTCTCCTACGAGCAGTACTTC.

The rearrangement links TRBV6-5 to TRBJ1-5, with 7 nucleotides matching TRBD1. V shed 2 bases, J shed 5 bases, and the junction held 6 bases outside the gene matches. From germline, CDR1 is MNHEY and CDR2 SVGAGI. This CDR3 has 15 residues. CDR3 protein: CASSYEGALDQPQHF. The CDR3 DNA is TGTGCCAGCAGTTACGAGGGGGCTTTGGATCAGCCCCAGCATTTT.

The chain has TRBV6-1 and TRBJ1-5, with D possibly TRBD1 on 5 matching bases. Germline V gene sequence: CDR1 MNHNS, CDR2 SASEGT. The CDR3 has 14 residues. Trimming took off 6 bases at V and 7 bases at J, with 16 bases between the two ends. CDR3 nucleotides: TGTGCCAGCAGACCCTCGGGGGGAGGACAGCCCCAGCATTTT. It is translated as CASRPSGGGQPQHF.

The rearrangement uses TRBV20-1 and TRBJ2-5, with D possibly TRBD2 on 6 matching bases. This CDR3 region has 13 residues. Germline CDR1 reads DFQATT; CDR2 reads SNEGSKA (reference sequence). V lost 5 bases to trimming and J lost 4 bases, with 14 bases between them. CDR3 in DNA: TGCAGTGCTCTGGGGGGAGTTGGAGAGACCCAGTACTTC. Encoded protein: CSALGGVGETQYF.

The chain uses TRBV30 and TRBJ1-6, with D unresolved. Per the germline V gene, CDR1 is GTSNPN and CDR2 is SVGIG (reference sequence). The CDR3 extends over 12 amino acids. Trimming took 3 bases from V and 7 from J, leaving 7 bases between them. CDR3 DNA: TGTGCCTGGAGCCCGGGAAATTCACCCCTCCACTTT. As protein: CAWSPGNSPLHF.

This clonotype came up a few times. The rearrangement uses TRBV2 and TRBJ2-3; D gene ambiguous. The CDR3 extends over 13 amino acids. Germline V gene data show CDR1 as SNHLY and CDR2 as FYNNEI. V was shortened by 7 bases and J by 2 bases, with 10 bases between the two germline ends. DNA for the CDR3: TGTGCCAGCAACCCTCCCTTCACAGATACGCAGTATTTT. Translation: CASNPPFTDTQYF.

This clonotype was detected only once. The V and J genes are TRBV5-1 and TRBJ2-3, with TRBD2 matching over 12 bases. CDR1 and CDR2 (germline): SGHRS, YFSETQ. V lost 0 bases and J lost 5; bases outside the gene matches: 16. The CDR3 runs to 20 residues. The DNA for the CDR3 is TGCGCCAGCAGCTTGGTCGGGGCTGGCAGACTAGCGGGAGCGGAAGATACGCAGTATTTT. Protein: CASSLVGAGRLAGAEDTQYF.

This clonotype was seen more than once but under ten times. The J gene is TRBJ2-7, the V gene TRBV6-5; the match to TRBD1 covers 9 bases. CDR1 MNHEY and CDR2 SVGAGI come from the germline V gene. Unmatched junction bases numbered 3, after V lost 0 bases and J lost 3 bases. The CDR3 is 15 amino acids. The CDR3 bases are TGTGCCAGCAGTTACTCGGGACAGGGAAACTACGAGCAGTACTTC. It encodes CASSYSGQGNYEQYF.